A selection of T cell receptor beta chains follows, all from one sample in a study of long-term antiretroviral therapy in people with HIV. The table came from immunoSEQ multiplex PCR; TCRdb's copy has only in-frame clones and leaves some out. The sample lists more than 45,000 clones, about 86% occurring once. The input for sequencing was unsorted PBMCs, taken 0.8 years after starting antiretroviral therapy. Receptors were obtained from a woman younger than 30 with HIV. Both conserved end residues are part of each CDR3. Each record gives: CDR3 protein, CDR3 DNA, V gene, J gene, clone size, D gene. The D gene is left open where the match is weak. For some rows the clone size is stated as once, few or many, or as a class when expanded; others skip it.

CASSLASGNGYTF,TGTGCCAGCAGCTTAGCATCTGGGAACGGCTACACCTTC,TRBV11-2,TRBJ1-2,.,.
CASSLGGLNTEAFF,TGTGCCAGCAGCTTGGGGGGGTTGAACACTGAAGCTTTCTTT,TRBV5-6,TRBJ1-1,.,.
CASSSSGRGANDNEQFF,TGTGCCAGCAGCTCTAGCGGGAGAGGGGCAAATGACAATGAGCAGTTCTTC,TRBV14,TRBJ2-1,.,TRBD2
CASSLPRTGGLNTEAFF,TGTGCCAGCAGCCTTCCTCGGACAGGGGGATTGAACACTGAAGCTTTCTTT,TRBV27,TRBJ1-1,.,TRBD1
CASRVQQDRGDEQYF,TGCGCCAGCAGGGTACAGCAGGACAGGGGCGACGAGCAGTACTTC,TRBV4-1,TRBJ2-7,.,TRBD1
CASSLTRGGNQPQHF,TGTGCCAGCAGTTTAACGCGGGGGGGAAATCAGCCCCAGCATTTT,TRBV28,TRBJ1-5,.,.
CASSARTGFGAKNIQYF,TGTGCCAGCAGTGCCCGGACAGGGTTTGGGGCCAAAAACATTCAGTACTTC,TRBV6-1,TRBJ2-4,.,TRBD1
CASSFPGTGGFYNEQFF,TGCGCCAGCAGCTTTCCGGGGACAGGGGGATTTTACAATGAGCAGTTCTTC,TRBV5-1,TRBJ2-1,.,TRBD1
CASETGGINQPQHF,TGTGCCAGCGAGACAGGGGGGATCAATCAGCCCCAGCATTTT,TRBV28,TRBJ1-5,.,TRBD1
CASRLPSGASGDYEQYF,TGTGCCAGCCGTTTACCTTCGGGGGCTAGCGGGGACTACGAGCAGTACTTC,TRBV7-8,TRBJ2-7,.,TRBD2
CASSPAGTSGNEQYF,TGTGCCAGCTCACCGGCCGGGACTAGCGGGAACGAGCAGTACTTC,TRBV18,TRBJ2-7,once,TRBD2
CASSLGTGGGDTEAFF,TGCGCCAGCAGCTTAGGGACAGGGGGTGGTGACACTGAAGCTTTCTTT,TRBV5-1,TRBJ1-1,.,TRBD1
CASSDHAGTSGACVTQYF,TGCGCCAGCAGTGACCATGCCGGGACTAGCGGTGCCTGTGTGACCCAGTACTTC,TRBV10-1,TRBJ2-5,.,TRBD2
CASSVDSGRVNTEAFF,TGTGCCAGCAGCGTAGATTCCGGCAGGGTGAACACTGAAGCTTTCTTT,TRBV9,TRBJ1-1,.,.
CASSYSPAGRGYTF,TGTGCCAGCAGTTACTCGCCGGCAGGGAGAGGCTACACCTTC,TRBV6-5,TRBJ1-2,few,.
CASSGGRGEWGYTF,TGTGCCAGCAGCGGAGGGAGGGGCGAGTGGGGCTACACCTTC,TRBV6-5,TRBJ1-2,.,.
CASSTGQGPYEQYF,TGTGCCAGCAGCACGGGACAGGGTCCGTACGAGCAGTACTTC,TRBV5-5,TRBJ2-7,.,TRBD1
CASSLNNEQFF,TGTGCCAGCAGCTTGAATAATGAGCAGTTCTTC,TRBV5-8,TRBJ2-1,.,.
CASSLEGTAAREAFF,TGCGCCAGCAGCTTGGAAGGGACGGCTGCTCGGGAAGCTTTCTTT,TRBV5-1,TRBJ1-1,once,.
CASSPSRGQHSGANVLTF,TGTGCCAGCAGCCCCAGTAGGGGGCAACACTCTGGGGCCAACGTCCTGACTTTC,TRBV4-2,TRBJ2-6,.,TRBD1
CASGTGVGFPMNTEAFF,TGTGCCAGCGGAACCGGAGTGGGCTTCCCCATGAACACTGAAGCTTTCTTT,TRBV5-6,TRBJ1-1,.,.
CASSKATGRSTDTQYF,TGTGCCAGCAGCAAAGCTACCGGGAGAAGCACAGATACGCAGTATTTT,TRBV21-1,TRBJ2-3,.,.
CASSPGTPIETQYF,TGTGCCAGCAGCCCCGGGACTCCAATCGAGACCCAGTACTTC,TRBV11-2,TRBJ2-5,.,.
CASSLVGLAGGPGELFF,TGTGCCAGCAGCTTAGTCGGGCTAGCGGGAGGGCCCGGGGAGCTGTTTTTT,TRBV7-6,TRBJ2-2,.,TRBD2
CASTKGTNLDTQYF,TGTGCCAGCACCAAAGGGACTAACCTGGATACGCAGTATTTT,TRBV2,TRBJ2-3,.,TRBD2
CASSVGGGHPSYEQYF,TGTGCCAGCAGCGTAGGAGGAGGACATCCCTCCTACGAGCAGTACTTC,TRBV9,TRBJ2-7,.,.
CASSPRDRDEKLFF,TGTGCCAGCAGCCCTCGGGACAGGGATGAAAAACTGTTTTTT,TRBV14,TRBJ1-4,few,TRBD1
CASSSYRATQETQYF,TGCGCCAGCAGCTCATATAGGGCCACCCAAGAGACCCAGTACTTC,TRBV5-1,TRBJ2-5,.,.
CASRWTQETQYF,TGCGCCAGCAGGTGGACCCAAGAGACCCAGTACTTC,TRBV10-1,TRBJ2-5,.,.
CASSHSRLAGAPYEQYF,TGTGCCAGCTCACATTCCCGACTAGCGGGAGCCCCCTACGAGCAGTACTTC,TRBV18,TRBJ2-7,.,TRBD2
CASSSDQANYGYTF,TGTGCCAGCAGTTCGGACCAAGCTAACTATGGCTACACCTTC,TRBV27,TRBJ1-2,.,.